These 18 T cell receptor beta chains came from one sample sequenced in a study of identical twins. TCRdb called the 5' RACE reads again in MiXCR, with one record for every CDR3 protein. The sample holds hundreds of thousands of distinct CDR3 sequences, around 7.4% seen once. This sample was shared with a second study, whose subject was yellow fever vaccine responses in identical twins.

Material for sequencing was PBMCs. Receptor source: a woman under 30 in good health.

The table lists this clonotype with many counts. The CDR3 bases are TGTGCCAGCAGTCCCCAGGACAGGGACTGGCGCACAGATACGCAGTATTTT. Translation: CASSPQDRDWRTDTQYF. J is TRBJ2-3 and V is TRBV12-3 or TRBV12-4, with TRBD1 matching 8 bases. V gave up 5 bases and J gave up 1 base; unmatched junction bases: 11. The CDR3 runs 17 residues.

The rearrangement uses TRBV7-9 and TRBJ2-5; either TRBD1 or TRBD2 may supply D (5 bases each). The CDR3 covers 13 residues. Per germline, CDR1 SEHNR and CDR2 FQNEAQ (reference sequence). The germline V and J ends were trimmed by 10 bases and 5 bases, with 17 bases remaining between them. CDR3: CATPWGSGETQYF. Written as DNA, the CDR3 is TGTGCCACTCCCTGGGGCAGCGGCGAGACCCAGTACTTC.

As concerns this clonotype: A read error may be the cause here, since a much bigger clone is one base away. The gene calls are TRBV28 and TRBJ2-5; no clear D gene. Germline-derived CDR1 and CDR2 are MDHEN and SYDVKM. This CDR3 comprises 12 residues. This chain's CDR3 is CARSPLLETQYF. The CDR3 DNA sequence: TGTGCCCGCAGTCCACTATTGGAGACCCAGTACTTC.

The chain combines TRBV9 with TRBJ2-1; 9 bases are shared with TRBD1. J lost 7 bases, V lost 3 bases, and 5 bases had no gene match. Germline-derived CDR1 and CDR2 are SGDLS and YYNGEE. The CDR3 has 14 residues. Written as DNA, the CDR3 is TGTGCCAGCAGCGGGGACAGGGTAGATAATGAGCAGTTCTTC. Its protein product is CASSGDRVDNEQFF.

Only a few counts were recorded for this clonotype. J is TRBJ2-7 and V is TRBV6-2 or TRBV6-3; D may match TRBD1 or TRBD2 (5 bases each). Trimming removed 2 bases from V and 4 bases from J, with 9 bases in between. The CDR3 is made up of 13 amino acids. Germline lookup yields CDR1 MNHEY and CDR2 SVGEGT. The CDR3 loop is CASSYGGEYEQYF. DNA for the CDR3: TGTGCCAGCAGTTACGGGGGTGAATACGAGCAGTACTTC.

The gene calls are TRBV10-1 and TRBJ1-2, with D tentatively TRBD1 (6 bases). This CDR3 comprises 14 residues. Germline V lookup: CDR1 WNHNN, CDR2 SYGVQD (reference sequence). Between the trimmed V and J ends, which lost 8 bases and 1 base, there was a span of 14 bases. CDR3 residues: CASVDRMGNYGYTF. CDR3 DNA sequence: TGCGCCAGCGTTGACAGGATGGGTAACTATGGCTACACCTTC.

This clonotype was detected a few times. This chain joins TRBV20-1 and TRBJ2-5; 9 bases agree with TRBD2. CDR1 is DFQATT and CDR2 is SNEGSKA in the germline V gene (reference sequence). With V trimmed by 3 bases and J by 1 base, 12 bases remained unmatched. The CDR3 runs 17 residues. DNA of the CDR3: TGCAGTGCTAGGGGTGATACTAGCGGGCATTCCCAAGAGACCCAGTACTTC. Protein product: CSARGDTSGHSQETQYF.

The rearrangement links TRBV27 to TRBJ2-1, with D perhaps matching TRBD2 (5 bases). The CDR3 runs to 15 residues. Germline-derived CDR1 and CDR2 are MNHEY and SMNVEV (reference sequence). The V and J ends lost 6 bases and 0 bases respectively, with 12 bases between them. The CDR3 loop reads CASRRAESSYNEQFF. The CDR3 bases are TGTGCCAGCAGGAGAGCGGAGAGCTCCTACAATGAGCAGTTCTTC.

The sample holds many counts of this clonotype. This chain joins TRBV12-3 or TRBV12-4 and TRBJ1-2; 11 bases are a match to TRBD1. With V trimmed by 2 bases and J by 7 bases, 6 bases remained unmatched. The length of the CDR3 is 15 residues. The CDR3 is CASSLRGQGAFGYTF. CDR3 nucleotide sequence: TGTGCCAGCAGTTTACGTGGACAGGGGGCTTTTGGCTACACCTTC.

In its sample, this clonotype was seen a few times. The chain carries TRBV2 and TRBJ1-6; 7 nucleotides match TRBD1. The CDR3 runs 13 residues. Per germline, CDR1 SNHLY and CDR2 FYNNEI. V lost 7 bases and J lost 8; bases outside the gene matches: 5. The CDR3 here is CASKGQADSPLHF. In nucleotides, the CDR3 is TGTGCCAGCAAAGGACAGGCGGATTCACCCCTCCACTTT.

This clonotype came up a few times. V and J are TRBV4-2 and TRBJ2-3; D is tentatively TRBD1 or TRBD2 (7 bases each). The V gene lost 4 bases and the J gene lost 2 bases, with 19 bases spanning the gap. CDR1 and CDR2 from the germline V gene are LGHNA and YNFKEQ. This CDR3 is built from 17 residues. CDR3 region: CASSLDPGGAITDTQYF. CDR3 bases: TGTGCCAGCAGCCTAGACCCAGGGGGGGCAATCACAGATACGCAGTATTTT.

CDR3 sequence: CASSPWGETQYF. Here the CDR3 DNA reads TGTGCCAGCAGTCCTTGGGGAGAGACCCAGTACTTC. V gene TRBV5-5 combines with J gene TRBJ2-5; D remains unclear. This CDR3 is built from 12 residues. The ends were cut back, 5 bases at V and 4 bases at J, with 9 bases in the middle. CDR1 and CDR2 from the germline V gene are SGHKS and YYEKEE (reference sequence).

The rearrangement joins TRBV6-1 to TRBJ1-1, with D hard to call. The CDR3 is 15 amino acids. The germline V gene encodes CDR1 MNHNS and CDR2 SASEGT. Trimming left V 7 bases short and J 0 bases short, with 15 bases between. The CDR3 region has the DNA TGTGCCAGCAACCCCGCTAAGGCCCTGAACACTGAAGCTTTCTTT. Encoded protein: CASNPAKALNTEAFF.

The V gene is TRBV5-1, the J gene TRBJ2-7, with a possible D match to TRBD2 (6 bases). The CDR3 is 16 amino acids. Germline values: CDR1 SGHRS, CDR2 YFSETQ. The ends were cut back, 6 bases at V and 0 bases at J, with 19 bases in the middle. The CDR3 spells CASTGAQEGLSYEQYF. The CDR3 DNA reads as TGCGCCAGCACCGGGGCTCAGGAGGGCCTCTCCTACGAGCAGTACTTC.

The sample holds many counts of this clonotype. The rearrangement links TRBV7-6 to TRBJ2-5; D call uncertain. V lost 1 base, J lost 7 bases, and 13 bases lay in between. Per the germline V gene, CDR1 is SGHVS and CDR2 is FNYEAQ. The CDR3 has 14 amino acids. CDR3 nucleotides: TGTGCCAGCAGCTTAGTGCCTGAGGTGGGGACCCAGTACTTC. Translating it yields CASSLVPEVGTQYF.

This clonotype was observed a handful of times. This chain links TRBV15 with TRBJ2-1, with TRBD2 as a possible D gene (6 bases). The CDR3 covers 16 residues. Per germline, CDR1 LNHNV and CDR2 YYDKDF (reference sequence). Trimming shortened V by 1 base and J by 0 bases, and 10 bases separated the two germline ends. The CDR3 reads CATSRGLEGSYNEQFF. As DNA, the CDR3 is TGTGCCACCAGCAGAGGGTTGGAGGGCTCCTACAATGAGCAGTTCTTC.

This clonotype turned up a few times. The chain recombines TRBV9 with TRBJ2-1, with a possible D match to TRBD2 (5 bases). V dropped 0 bases and J dropped 3 bases, with 10 bases sitting between them. Germline CDR1 SGDLS, CDR2 YYNGEE. CDR3 length: 15 residues. CDR3 DNA: TGTGCCAGCAGCGTAGGGGCTAGCAGCTACAATGAGCAGTTCTTC. It yields the protein CASSVGASSYNEQFF.

This clonotype occurred a few times. CDR3 coding DNA: TGTGCCAGCAGCGTTGTTTCGGGGCAGGAGACCCAGTACTTC. It specifies CASSVVSGQETQYF. The rearrangement joins TRBV7-2 to TRBJ2-5; D is possibly TRBD1 or TRBD2 (5 bases each). CDR1 SGHTA and CDR2 FQGNSA come from the germline V gene. The CDR3 extends over 14 amino acids. Trimming took 5 bases from V and 5 from J, leaving 15 bases between them.